These T cell receptor beta chains were read from a single sample in a study of shared clonotypes between healthy human individuals. TCRdb's copy holds only in-frame clones and misses some; the assay was immunoSEQ multiplex PCR. The data contain about 2.4 million clones, roughly 93% of them singletons. The sequenced material came from naive CD4+ T cells from PBMCs. The origin of the receptors is a man aged 18 to 29 in good health. Some clones in this sample may be carry-over from other donors' samples. Both conserved end residues are part of each CDR3. A D gene is named only where the DNA matches it firmly. Where a row states a size, it is once, few, many or the class of an expanded clone; other rows omit it.

NA | TRBJ2-3 | TRBV4-1 | 16 | NA | TGCGCCAGCAGCCAAGATAGCTCCTTCTCCACAGATACGCAGTATTTT | CASSQDSSFSTDTQYF
NA | TRBJ2-7 | TRBV28 | 16 | TRBD1 | TGTGCCAGCAGTTTCCTGGGGGCAGGGGGCATCTACGAGCAGTACTTC | CASSFLGAGGIYEQYF
NA | TRBJ2-3 | TRBV28 | 13 | NA | TGTGCCAGCAGTCTTGGCGGCACAGATACGCAGTATTTT | CASSLGGTDTQYF
NA | TRBJ2-5 | TRBV5-1 | 15 | NA | TGCGCCAGCAGCTTGCAAGACACGTACCAAGAGACCCAGTACTTC | CASSLQDTYQETQYF
few | TRBJ1-2 | TRBV7-9 | 13 | TRBD1 | TGTGCCAGCAGCGAATCGACAGGGCTCGGCTACACCTTC | CASSESTGLGYTF
NA | TRBJ1-2 | TRBV19 | 17 | NA | TGTGCCAGTAGCCCCCGGGGGACCTACGGAGGGGGGTATGGCTACACCTTC | CASSPRGTYGGGYGYTF
once | TRBJ1-3 | TRBV19 | 12 | NA | TGTGCCAGTAGTATACGAGGAAACACCATATATTTT | CASSIRGNTIYF
NA | TRBJ1-1 | TRBV11-2 | 13 | NA | TGTGCCAGCAGCTCCTTGGCGCACTCTGAAGCTTTCTTT | CASSSLAHSEAFF
NA | TRBJ1-5 | TRBV28 | 14 | NA | TGTGCCAGCAGAGAGGACAGTAAGGATCAGCCCCAGCATTTT | CASREDSKDQPQHF
NA | TRBJ2-3 | TRBV7-8 | 18 | TRBD2 | TGTGCCAGCAGCTCCCCCATGATGGGCGGGAGCAACTCAGATACGCAGTATTTT | CASSSPMMGGSNSDTQYF
once | TRBJ2-5 | TRBV5-6 | 14 | NA | TGTGCCAGCAGCGGGACCGGTCTCCAAGAGACCCAGTACTTC | CASSGTGLQETQYF
NA | TRBJ2-1 | TRBV7-2 | 17 | NA | TGTGCCAGCAGCTTAGCGCCTCAGAGAAGCTCCTACAATGAGCAGTTCTTC | CASSLAPQRSSYNEQFF
NA | TRBJ2-5 | TRBV2 | 13 | NA | TGTGCCAGCGGCGGCAGGGAAATGGAGACCCAGTACTTC | CASGGREMETQYF
NA | TRBJ2-7 | TRBV18 | 15 | TRBD2 | TGTGCCAGCTCACCACAGGGACTAGCGGGTCGGGAGCAGTACTTC | CASSPQGLAGREQYF
NA | TRBJ2-6 | TRBV28 | 15 | TRBD1 | TGTGCCAGCAGTTTAGGCAGGGGGTGGGCCAACGTCCTGACTTTC | CASSLGRGWANVLTF
NA | TRBJ2-1 | TRBV6-5 | 13 | NA | TGTGCCAGCAAGGAGTACAACCGAAATGAGCAGTTCTTC | CASKEYNRNEQFF
NA | TRBJ2-5 | TRBV14 | 17 | NA | TGTGCCAGCAGCCAAGAAAGGATGCACGAAGTCCAAGAGACCCAGTACTTC | CASSQERMHEVQETQYF
NA | TRBJ2-3 | TRBV7-2 | 17 | TRBD1 | TGTGCCAGCAGCTTAGCGGGACAGGGGGCTATCGCAGATACGCAGTATTTT | CASSLAGQGAIADTQYF
NA | TRBJ2-3 | TRBV5-1 | 16 | TRBD2 | TGCGCCAGCAGCTTGGATACTAGCGGAAGCACAGATACGCAGTATTTT | CASSLDTSGSTDTQYF
NA | TRBJ1-6 | TRBV18 | 14 | NA | TGTGCCAGCTCACGGGGCGGTGATGGGGGACCCCTCCACTTT | CASSRGGDGGPLHF
NA | TRBJ2-2 | TRBV7-9 | 17 | NA | TGTGCCAGCATCCTTCTCCCGGGGACTTTATACACCGGGGAGCTGTTTTTT | CASILLPGTLYTGELFF
NA | TRBJ2-3 | TRBV29-1 | 13 | NA | TGCAGCGTCCCCGGGGTAACCACAGATACGCAGTATTTT | CSVPGVTTDTQYF
NA | TRBJ2-7 | TRBV7-9 | 14 | NA | TGTGCCAGCAGCTTTTTCCCCACGGGCTCCGAGCAGTACTTC | CASSFFPTGSEQYF
NA | TRBJ1-1 | TRBV5-1 | 15 | TRBD1 | TGCGCCAGCGCGTACGGGGACAGGGGGAACACTGAAGCTTTCTTT | CASAYGDRGNTEAFF
NA | TRBJ2-3 | TRBV30 | 16 | TRBD2 | TGTGCCTGGAGTTCGGGACTAGCGGAATTCACAGATACGCAGTATTTT | CAWSSGLAEFTDTQYF
NA | TRBJ2-5 | TRBV7-3 | 15 | NA | TGTGCCAGCAGCTTAAGGGCAGGCCGCCAAGAGACCCAGTACTTC | CASSLRAGRQETQYF
few | TRBJ1-3 | TRBV28 | 12 | NA | TGTGCCAGCAGTTTAAGCGGTGACACCATATATTTT | CASSLSGDTIYF
once | TRBJ1-1 | TRBV28 | 15 | NA | TGTGCCAGCGGTCAATGGTGGGGGTTCGACACTGAAGCTTTCTTT | CASGQWWGFDTEAFF
NA | TRBJ1-2 | TRBV5-1 | 13 | NA | TGCGCCAGCAGCGCACAGGTGACTCGGGGCTACACCTTC | CASSAQVTRGYTF
NA | TRBJ2-7 | TRBV4-1 | 15 | NA | TGCGCCAGCAGCCAGGCTTACCCAGGGTTCTACGAGCAGTACTTC | CASSQAYPGFYEQYF
once | TRBJ1-2 | TRBV29-1 | 14 | NA | TGCAGCGTCGCAGGACGCGTCGGTAACTATGGCTACACCTTC | CSVAGRVGNYGYTF
NA | TRBJ2-5 | TRBV28 | 14 | NA | TGTGCCAGCTCCCGGGGGCTATCTTTAAAGACCCAGTACTTC | CASSRGLSLKTQYF
NA | TRBJ2-6 | TRBV30 | 17 | NA | TGTGCCTGGAGTTGGGGGCCCTCCCTCTCTGGGGCCAACGTCCTGACTTTC | CAWSWGPSLSGANVLTF
NA | TRBJ2-3 | TRBV19 | 14 | NA | TGTGCCACCTCTAGCAGGGGGGGACCAGATACGCAGTATTTT | CATSSRGGPDTQYF
NA | TRBJ2-1 | TRBV4-1 | 18 | TRBD2 | TGCGCCAGCAGCCAAGAAGAGCTAGCGGGGAGCTCCTACAATGAGCAGTTCTTC | CASSQEELAGSSYNEQFF
NA | TRBJ2-1 | TRBV7-2 | 14 | NA | TGTGCCAGCAGCAGGACCTCGAGTGGGAATGAGCAGTTCTTC | CASSRTSSGNEQFF
NA | TRBJ2-7 | TRBV5-5 | 16 | NA | TGTGCCAGCACCCCGAGGGCAGGGTCCACCCCCAACGAGCAGTACTTC | CASTPRAGSTPNEQYF
NA | TRBJ1-2 | TRBV19 | 15 | NA | TGTGCCAGTAGGCCCTTGGGGCAGGAGGGGCATGGCTACACCTTC | CASRPLGQEGHGYTF
NA | TRBJ2-7 | TRBV5-1 | 14 | NA | TGCGCCAGCAGCTTGGGACAGCCCCCCTACGAGCAGTACTTC | CASSLGQPPYEQYF
NA | TRBJ1-5 | TRBV28 | 17 | NA | TGTGCCAGCAGTTTATTTCGGACCGGTAGGAGCAATCAGCCCCAGCATTTT | CASSLFRTGRSNQPQHF
NA | TRBJ2-1 | TRBV28 | 15 | TRBD1 | TGTGCCAGCAGTCCGACAGGGTGGGATAAAAATGAGCAGTTCTTC | CASSPTGWDKNEQFF
NA | TRBJ2-7 | TRBV5-1 | 16 | TRBD2 | TGCGCCAGCAGCTTGTTGACTAGCGGGAACTCCTACGAGCAGTACTTC | CASSLLTSGNSYEQYF